This record concerns one TCR beta chain sequence. It has no known antigen specificity. Base qualities are not at hand, and no much larger clone is one base apart. TCRbeta CDR3 regions were amplified from genomic DNA using the immunoSEQ Assay, a bias-controlled multiplex PCR. The authors' pipeline ran thus. Within the assay, amplification of reference gene primers was used to estimate how many nucleated cells each sample contained. To quantify the absolute abundance of each unique TCRbeta CDR3 rearrangement, sequence reads were collapsed and filtered. For each sample, productive Simpson clonality was calculated by taking the square root of Simpson's diversity index across productive rearrangements. The immuneACCESS repertoire file appears here via TCRdb, limited to in-frame rearrangements. These files lack a portion of the clones; in checked studies, under half of the deficit traces to unresolved V genes, and the cause of the others is not known. The DNA was the basis for D and trimming; V, J and clone size are from that table. The sample table records approximately 140,000 clones; around 90% of these occur just once. The biggest ten clones account for around 4.6% of the sample.

The data derive from a study of blood T cell repertoires in COVID-19 (dated by TCRdb to 2020 to 2021). About the full investigation: Collaborator samples came from the United States, Italy and Spain and covered acute and convalescent phases of COVID-19. The prospective study material was composed of cDNA or gDNA derived from T cells, B-cell-depleted T cells, or PBMCs. Subjects who had been exposed to COVID-19, were actively infected with it, or had recovered from it provided the deeply sampled blood TCRbeta repertoires that made up the dataset. A freely available public database, intended as a resource for researchers studying the immune response to SARS-CoV-2, is where the repertoires were released. Samples came from the ongoing ImmuneRACE study (first 160 participants) plus 1,254 subjects from 6 global collaborators. A de-identified subject ID, COVID-19 status, age in years and sex were almost always included in the sample metadata. Where HLA class I and class II types were available, the types were taken from metadata supplied by the sample provider, not from assay-based typing. Results the study describes overall, beyond this receptor: How much clinical and demographic metadata was included differed by source and by participant, and the metadata was provided uncurated.

The collaborating institutions used their own protocols to collect whole blood in K2EDTA tubes. For TCRbeta analysis, collaborators shipped samples as frozen whole blood, isolated PBMCs, or DNA extracted from either of those sample types. Clipping removes 7 bases from V and 1 base from J, with 6 as the unmatched junction base count. CDR3 length: 14 amino acids, cysteine to phenylalanine. Here the CDR3 DNA is all that survives: 42 bases in frame from base 1. Looking up the germline V gene yields CDR1 SGHRS and CDR2 YFSETQ. The sequencing input was peripheral blood. This sequence originates from a woman in her sixties or seventies with active or convalescent COVID-19. The rearranged segments are TRBV5-1 and TRBJ1-1; 8 nucleotides in the junction match TRBD1. The sequenced DNA: TGCGCCAGCCGTCAGGGGGCGGAGAACACTGAAGCTTTCTTT. Its coded protein is CASRQGAENTEAFF.